Presented here are 6 T cell receptor beta chains from one specimen sequenced in a study of blood T cell repertoires in COVID-19. The table came from immunoSEQ multiplex PCR; TCRdb's copy has only in-frame clones and leaves some out. The data show about 300,000 clones, about 85% seen once. Sequenced input: peripheral blood. These receptors were collected from a human donor in a cohort sampled during active COVID-19.

The chain uses TRBV6-5 and TRBJ1-2, with 7 bases lining up with TRBD1. CDR3 length: 15 residues. Germline CDR1 reads MNHEY; CDR2 reads SVGAGI. Trimming took 4 bases from V and 2 from J; bases not matched to a gene: 7. The DNA of the CDR3 is TGTGCCAGCAGTTCGTACAGGGGTCCCAACTATGGCTACACCTTC. It is translated as CASSSYRGPNYGYTF.

This chain joins TRBV29-1 and TRBJ2-7, with D possibly TRBD2 on 7 matching bases. V was cut by 6 bases and J by 2 bases, with 11 bases left in between. Germline V gene sequence: CDR1 SQVTM, CDR2 ANQGSEA. The CDR3 is 12 residues long. CDR3 in amino acids: CSVQRDTYEQYF. CDR3 nucleotides: TGCAGCGTCCAGCGGGACACCTACGAGCAGTACTTC.

The V call is TRBV24-1, the J call TRBJ2-1; the match to TRBD2 covers 14 bases. V lost 2 bases to trimming and J lost 6 bases; unmatched junction nucleotides: 5. CDR3 length: 17 residues. The germline V gene has CDR1 KGHDR and CDR2 SFDVKD. Here the CDR3 reads CATSDSGLAGEGNEQFF. The CDR3 DNA reads as TGTGCCACCAGTGATTCGGGACTAGCGGGAGAGGGCAATGAGCAGTTCTTC.

V is TRBV5-4 and J is TRBJ2-7, with 9 bases lining up with TRBD2. Germline CDR1 is SGHNT and CDR2 is YYREEE (reference sequence). The CDR3 consists of 15 residues. V lost 4 bases, J lost 3 bases, and 8 bases stayed unmatched. The CDR3, as DNA: TGTGCCAGCAGCAGCACCGGGACTAGCTTCTACGAGCAGTACTTC. This sequence encodes CASSSTGTSFYEQYF.

The gene calls are TRBV15 and TRBJ2-2; 12 nucleotides match TRBD2. CDR1 LNHNV and CDR2 YYDKDF come from the germline V gene (reference sequence). V gave up 8 bases and J gave up 5 bases; unmatched junction bases: 3. The CDR3 length is 14 residues. The CDR3 bases are TGTGCCACCGGGCTAGCGGGAGGGACCGGGGAGCTGTTTTTT. Protein: CATGLAGGTGELFF.

The chain combines TRBV5-1 with TRBJ2-6; D remains unclear. CDR1 and CDR2 (germline): SGHRS, YFSETQ. V lost 5 bases, J lost 0 bases, and 9 bases lay in between. This CDR3 comprises 15 residues. The CDR3 DNA follows: TGCGCCAGCAGGGAGTTCTCCTCTGGGGCCAACGTCCTGACTTTC. Translating it yields CASREFSSGANVLTF.